The rows below give T cell receptor beta chains drawn from one sample of a study of T cell responses to AZD1222 COVID-19 vaccine. The repertoire was sequenced with immunoSEQ multiplex PCR; TCRdb's copy has only in-frame clones and lacks some. The data show roughly 120,000 clones, about 87% seen once. This specimen was peripheral blood, taken 28 days after the second AZD1222 dose. The receptors shown here come from an adult who received the AZD1222 COVID-19 vaccine. Each CDR3 is given with its conserved first and last residue. The D gene is left open where the match is weak. Only some rows state a clone size, as once, few, many or a class for expanded clones.

V	J	D	size	CDR3	DNA
TRBV5-1	TRBJ2-3	.	.	CASSLENPVTQYF	TGCGCCAGCAGCTTGGAAAACCCCGTTACGCAGTATTTT
TRBV5-4	TRBJ1-2	TRBD1	.	CASTTRDSGYGYTF	TGTGCCAGCACAACCCGGGACAGTGGCTATGGCTACACCTTC
TRBV5-1	TRBJ2-1	.	.	CASSLESWAGYINEQFF	TGCGCCAGCAGCTTGGAAAGTTGGGCAGGGTACATCAATGAGCAGTTCTTC
TRBV12-3/TRBV12-4	TRBJ2-7	.	.	CASSRRGYYEQYF	TGTGCCAGCAGTCGACGGGGCTACTACGAGCAGTACTTC
TRBV28	TRBJ2-5	.	.	CASSRASRLETQYF	TGTGCCAGCAGCCGCGCCTCCAGGCTAGAGACCCAGTACTTC
TRBV7-9	TRBJ2-7	.	.	CASSLDGGREQYF	TGTGCCAGCAGCTTAGATGGGGGCCGCGAGCAGTACTTC
TRBV5-1	TRBJ1-4	.	.	CASRGQLNEKLFF	TGCGCCAGCAGAGGACAGTTAAATGAAAAACTGTTTTTT
TRBV13	TRBJ2-4	.	.	CASSLGGDALAKNIQYF	TGTGCCAGCAGCTTAGGCGGGGACGCTCTAGCCAAAAACATTCAGTACTTC
TRBV2	TRBJ2-6	.	.	CASPSTPSSGANVLTF	TGTGCCAGTCCTAGCACACCGAGCTCTGGGGCCAACGTCCTGACTTTC
TRBV5-6	TRBJ2-1	TRBD2	once	CASSYRLALTYNEQFF	TGTGCCAGCAGCTATAGACTAGCGCTTACCTACAATGAGCAGTTCTTC
TRBV7-9	TRBJ2-1	.	.	CASSLAWSRQFF	TGTGCCAGCAGCTTAGCCTGGAGCCGGCAGTTCTTC
TRBV7-9	TRBJ2-7	.	.	CASSLGGSSSYEQYF	TGTGCCAGCAGCTTAGGGGGCAGTAGCTCCTACGAGCAGTACTTC
TRBV6-1	TRBJ1-2	.	.	CASSERSAANYGYTF	TGTGCCAGCAGTGAAAGGTCGGCAGCGAACTATGGCTACACCTTC
TRBV5-1	TRBJ1-1	.	.	CASSWGTNTEAFF	TGCGCCAGCAGCTGGGGTACTAACACTGAAGCTTTCTTT
TRBV5-4	TRBJ2-5	.	.	CASSNEGAGQEAQYF	TGTGCCAGCAGCAACGAGGGGGCGGGACAAGAGGCCCAGTACTTC
TRBV3-1/TRBV3-2	TRBJ2-4	.	.	CASSHSDIQYF	TGTGCCAGCAGCCATTCCGACATTCAGTACTTC
TRBV10-3	TRBJ1-1	.	.	CAISVQGGIMNTEAFF	TGTGCCATCAGTGTCCAGGGTGGTATTATGAACACTGAAGCTTTCTTT
TRBV20-1	TRBJ1-1	.	.	CSARVSEAFF	TGCAGTGCTAGAGTCTCTGAAGCTTTCTTT
TRBV6-1	TRBJ1-2	TRBD1	.	CASSEGVTGLGYTF	TGTGCCAGCAGTGAAGGGGTGACAGGGTTAGGCTACACCTTC
TRBV28	TRBJ1-5	TRBD1	.	CASSLLLAGGVYSNQPQHF	TGTGCCAGCAGTTTACTTCTTGCAGGGGGAGTCTATTCGAATCAGCCCCAGCATTTT
TRBV6-1	TRBJ1-5	.	few	CASSETGRNQPQHF	TGTGCCAGCAGTGAAACAGGACGCAATCAGCCCCAGCATTTT
TRBV6-5	TRBJ1-3	.	.	CASSRDWSSGNTIYF	TGTGCCAGCAGTCGGGACTGGAGCTCTGGAAACACCATATATTTT
TRBV10-3	TRBJ2-1	TRBD2	.	CAIRAGTSGRRDEQFF	TGTGCCATCCGAGCCGGGACTAGCGGGAGGAGGGATGAGCAGTTCTTC
TRBV5-1	TRBJ2-5	.	.	CASSLEVGGTQYF	TGCGCCAGCAGCTTGGAGGTGGGGGGGACCCAGTACTTC
TRBV3-1/TRBV3-2	TRBJ2-5	.	.	CASSQAQGRETQYF	TGTGCCAGCAGCCAAGCCCAGGGTCGGGAGACCCAGTACTTC
TRBV10-3	TRBJ1-2	.	.	CAIREPANYGYTF	TGTGCCATCAGGGAGCCGGCTAACTATGGCTACACCTTC
TRBV18	TRBJ1-1	.	.	CASSPQTGNTEAFF	TGTGCCAGCTCACCACAGACAGGGAACACTGAAGCTTTCTTT
TRBV4-2	TRBJ2-7	TRBD1	.	CASSQVGQGAYEQYF	TGTGCCAGCAGCCAAGTGGGACAGGGGGCCTACGAGCAGTACTTC
TRBV19	TRBJ1-5	TRBD1	.	CASMGTGGNQPQHF	TGTGCCAGTATGGGGACAGGGGGCAATCAGCCCCAGCATTTT
TRBV5-1	TRBJ2-1	.	.	CASSFYFVGGNEQFF	TGCGCCAGCAGCTTTTATTTCGTCGGAGGAAATGAGCAGTTCTTC
TRBV11-3	TRBJ2-1	.	.	CASSQGQVSYNEQFF	TGTGCCAGCAGCCAAGGGCAGGTTAGCTACAATGAGCAGTTCTTC
TRBV15	TRBJ2-1	TRBD2	.	CATSSPRGGDNEQFF	TGTGCCACCAGCAGCCCTCGTGGGGGGGACAATGAGCAGTTCTTC
TRBV19	TRBJ1-5	.	.	CASSPQGGGPQHF	TGTGCCAGTAGCCCCCAAGGGGGTGGGCCCCAGCATTTT
TRBV2	TRBJ2-7	TRBD2	few	CASRWTSGLAYEQYF	TGTGCCAGCAGATGGACTAGCGGCCTCGCCTACGAGCAGTACTTC
TRBV12-5	TRBJ2-1	TRBD1	.	CASGLGQSSEQFF	TGTGCTAGTGGCCTGGGACAGTCGAGTGAGCAGTTCTTC
TRBV12-3/TRBV12-4	TRBJ2-1	.	.	CASSLRSYNEQFF	TGTGCCAGCAGTCTCCGTTCCTACAATGAGCAGTTCTTC
TRBV15	TRBJ2-1	TRBD1	.	CATSRDRDSGNEQFF	TGTGCCACCAGCAGAGACCGGGACAGCGGCAATGAGCAGTTCTTC
TRBV29-1	TRBJ1-2	TRBD1	.	CSTTGTGDSNYGYTF	TGCAGCACAACCGGGACAGGGGACTCTAACTATGGCTACACCTTC
TRBV14	TRBJ2-5	.	once	CASSQELNSGTQYF	TGTGCCAGCAGCCAAGAACTCAATTCCGGGACCCAGTACTTC
TRBV6-1	TRBJ1-5	.	.	CASSEDISRPQHF	TGTGCCAGCAGTGAAGACATATCACGGCCCCAGCATTTT
TRBV27	TRBJ1-2	TRBD1	.	CASSLKDPGGALVYGYTF	TGTGCCAGCAGTTTAAAAGACCCAGGGGGCGCTCTGGTCTATGGCTACACCTTC
TRBV5-1	TRBJ2-7	.	.	CASSFSGTLGEQYF	TGCGCCAGCAGCTTTTCGGGTACCCTGGGAGAGCAGTACTTC
TRBV27	TRBJ1-2	TRBD1	.	CASSPRTGDYGYTF	TGTGCCAGCAGCCCCCGGACAGGGGATTATGGCTACACCTTC
TRBV5-1	TRBJ2-1	TRBD1	.	CASSLTGVGPYNEQFF	TGCGCCAGCAGCTTGACAGGGGTCGGTCCCTACAATGAGCAGTTCTTC
TRBV5-4	TRBJ1-1	.	few	CASSFGGWAATEREAFF	TGTGCCAGCAGCTTTGGTGGGTGGGCGGCCACGGAGCGTGAAGCTTTCTTT
TRBV9	TRBJ2-7	TRBD1	.	CASIGTGSYEQYF	TGTGCCAGCATAGGGACAGGCTCCTACGAGCAGTACTTC
TRBV5-1	TRBJ1-1	TRBD1	.	CASSDRGPEAFF	TGCGCCAGCAGCGACAGGGGGCCTGAAGCTTTCTTT
TRBV7-8	TRBJ2-2	TRBD1	.	CASSTQGALDTGELFF	TGTGCCAGCAGCACACAGGGGGCGTTGGACACCGGGGAGCTGTTTTTT
TRBV4-1	TRBJ2-7	.	few	CASSQDPGISYEQYF	TGCGCCAGCAGCCAAGATCCGGGAATCTCCTACGAGCAGTACTTC
TRBV12-3/TRBV12-4	TRBJ1-2	.	.	CASLRVDGYTF	TGTGCCAGCCTAAGGGTTGATGGCTACACCTTC
TRBV15	TRBJ2-1	TRBD1	once	CATSRDGQGAGNEQFF	TGTGCCACCAGCAGAGATGGACAGGGGGCTGGCAATGAGCAGTTCTTC
TRBV11-3	TRBJ1-2	.	.	CASSTDRLNGYTF	TGTGCCAGCAGCACCGACAGGTTAAATGGCTACACCTTC
TRBV7-8	TRBJ1-5	TRBD1	once	CASSLGNRGNQPQHF	TGTGCCAGCAGCTTAGGAAACAGGGGAAATCAGCCCCAGCATTTT
TRBV7-2	TRBJ2-1	.	.	CASSLGGANNEQFF	TGTGCCAGCAGCTTAGGGGGAGCGAACAATGAGCAGTTCTTC
TRBV5-1	TRBJ2-5	TRBD1	.	CASSLTGGETQYF	TGCGCCAGCAGCTTGACAGGGGGAGAGACCCAGTACTTC
TRBV5-1	TRBJ2-1	.	.	CASSLAGPYNEQFF	TGCGCCAGCAGCTTGGCCGGGCCCTACAATGAGCAGTTCTTC
TRBV28	TRBJ1-1	.	.	CASSSGALNTEAFF	TGTGCCAGCAGTTCAGGGGCCCTGAACACTGAAGCTTTCTTT
TRBV27	TRBJ2-1	.	once	CASSFPQGRNEQFF	TGTGCCAGCAGTTTCCCCCAGGGGAGGAATGAGCAGTTCTTC
TRBV9	TRBJ2-2	.	.	CASSAAAYGDGELFF	TGTGCCAGCAGCGCCGCCGCGTACGGCGACGGGGAGCTGTTTTTT